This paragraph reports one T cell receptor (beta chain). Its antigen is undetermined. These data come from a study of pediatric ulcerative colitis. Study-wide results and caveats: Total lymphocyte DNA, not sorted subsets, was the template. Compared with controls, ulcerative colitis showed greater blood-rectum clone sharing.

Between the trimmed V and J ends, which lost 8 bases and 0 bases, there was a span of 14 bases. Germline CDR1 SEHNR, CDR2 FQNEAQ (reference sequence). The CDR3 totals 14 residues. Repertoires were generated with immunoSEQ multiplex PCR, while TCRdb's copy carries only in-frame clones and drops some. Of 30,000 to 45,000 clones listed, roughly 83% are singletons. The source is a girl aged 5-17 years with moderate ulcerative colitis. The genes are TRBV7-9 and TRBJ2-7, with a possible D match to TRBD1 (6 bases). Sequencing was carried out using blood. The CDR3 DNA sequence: TGTGCCAGCTGGGGTACAGGGAGCTCCTACGAGCAGTACTTC. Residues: CASWGTGSSYEQYF.